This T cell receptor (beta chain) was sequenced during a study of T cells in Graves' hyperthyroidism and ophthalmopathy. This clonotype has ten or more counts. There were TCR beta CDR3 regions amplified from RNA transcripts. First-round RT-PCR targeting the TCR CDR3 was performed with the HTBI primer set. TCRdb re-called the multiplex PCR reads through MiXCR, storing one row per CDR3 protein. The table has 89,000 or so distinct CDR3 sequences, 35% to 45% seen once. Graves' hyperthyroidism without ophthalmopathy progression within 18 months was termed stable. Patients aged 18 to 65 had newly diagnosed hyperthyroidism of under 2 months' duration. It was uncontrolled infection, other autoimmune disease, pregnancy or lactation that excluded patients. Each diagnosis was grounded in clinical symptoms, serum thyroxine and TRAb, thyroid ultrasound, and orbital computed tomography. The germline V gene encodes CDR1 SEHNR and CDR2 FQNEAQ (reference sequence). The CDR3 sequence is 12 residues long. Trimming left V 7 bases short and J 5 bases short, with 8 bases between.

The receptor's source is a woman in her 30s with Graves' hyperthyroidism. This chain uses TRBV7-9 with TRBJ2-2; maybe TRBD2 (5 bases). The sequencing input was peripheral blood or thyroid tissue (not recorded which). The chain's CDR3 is CASKRGTGELFF. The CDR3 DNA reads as TGTGCCAGCAAAAGAGGGACCGGGGAGCTGTTTTTT. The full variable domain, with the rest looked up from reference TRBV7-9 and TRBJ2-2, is DTGVSQNPRHKITKRGQNVTFRCDPISEHNRLYWYRQTLGQGPEFLTYFQNEAQLEKSRLLSDRFSAERPKGSFSTLEIQRTEQGDSAMYLCASKRGTGELFFGEGSRLTVL.